The 21 T cell receptor beta chains below come from one sample, sequenced in a study of blood T cell repertoires in COVID-19. TCRdb keeps only in-frame clones here, not all; method: immunoSEQ multiplex PCR. The data show 100,000 to 120,000 clones, with 88% seen just once and over 2% held by the top ten. The specimen sequenced was peripheral blood. All receptors derive from a human donor in a cohort sampled during active COVID-19.

The V gene is TRBV29-1, the J gene TRBJ2-5; possible D gene TRBD1, 7 bases. Trimming took 1 base from V and 7 from J, leaving 10 bases between them. Germline assignment: CDR1 SQVTM and CDR2 ANQGSEA. The CDR3 loop spans 12 amino acids. CDR3: CSVEAGGRTQYF. In DNA, the CDR3 is TGCAGCGTTGAAGCAGGGGGGAGGACCCAGTACTTC.

This clone was seen once. The gene calls are TRBV7-2 and TRBJ2-7; unclear D gene. Germline CDR1 and CDR2: SGHTA and FQGNSA. Trimming pared 4 bases from V and 3 bases from J, leaving 10 bases between. CDR3 length: 13 residues. This CDR3 reads CASSSLLGYEQYF. CDR3 in DNA: TGTGCCAGCAGCTCTCTCCTAGGCTACGAGCAGTACTTC.

This clone was seen only once. The rearrangement links TRBV14 to TRBJ2-3, with 9 positions matching TRBD2. Germline CDR1 and CDR2: SGHDN and FVKESK. The V segment lost 4 bases and the J segment 1 base; nucleotides outside the gene matches: 9. This CDR3 has 17 residues. The CDR3 is CASSPQTSSGGTDTQYF. The CDR3 nucleotides read TGTGCCAGCAGCCCTCAGACCTCTAGCGGGGGCACAGATACGCAGTATTTT.

The CDR3 DNA reads TGCGCCAGCAGCCAAGATCCAGGAGGGACAGATACGCAGTATTTT. Translating it yields CASSQDPGGTDTQYF. V usage is TRBV4-1 and J usage is TRBJ2-3, with a possible D match to TRBD2 (6 bases). V lost 0 bases to trimming and J lost 3 bases, with 10 bases between them. CDR3 length: 15 amino acids. Germline V lookup: CDR1 MGHRA, CDR2 YSYEKL.

The chain links TRBV7-8 to TRBJ1-4, with D maybe TRBD1 (6 bases). Trimming removed 4 bases at V and 3 bases at J, with 15 bases between. The CDR3 covers 16 residues. Per the germline V gene, CDR1 is SGHVS and CDR2 is FQNEAQ. CDR3 coding DNA: TGTGCCAGCAGCTCGCGGGGGGGGCGGGCTAATGAAAAACTGTTTTTT. It is translated as CASSSRGGRANEKLFF.

The rearrangement uses TRBV30 and TRBJ2-3; no firm D call. V was pared by 5 bases and J by 0 bases, with 9 bases between. The CDR3 extends over 13 amino acids. Germline V gene lookup returns CDR1 GTSNPN and CDR2 SVGIG (reference sequence). CDR3 nucleotide sequence: TGTGCCTGGCGCGAGCCTAGCACAGATACGCAGTATTTT. It yields the protein CAWREPSTDTQYF.

The V call is TRBV2, the J call TRBJ1-6, with D perhaps TRBD1 (6 bases). Trimming pared 2 bases from V and 9 bases from J, leaving 11 bases between. The CDR3 loop spans 14 amino acids. Germline CDR1 SNHLY, CDR2 FYNNEI. CDR3 sequence (DNA): TGTGCCAGCAGTGAACAGACCAGGGGTTCACCCCTCCACTTT. Amino acids: CASSEQTRGSPLHF.

The chain is built from TRBV13 and TRBJ2-7; 9 bases line up with TRBD1. Germline CDR1 PRHDT, CDR2 FYEKMQ (reference sequence). The CDR3 contains 13 residues. Trimming at V came to 6 bases and at J to 6 bases, leaving 6 bases not matched to a gene. This CDR3 is CASRPTGGAEQYF. Written as DNA, the CDR3 is TGTGCCAGCAGGCCTACAGGGGGCGCCGAGCAGTACTTC. The whole variable domain, remainder taken from reference TRBV13 and TRBJ2-7, is AAGVIQSPRHLIKEKRETATLKCYPIPRHDTVYWYQQGPGQDPQFLISFYEKMQSDKGSIPDRFSAQQFSDYHSELNMSSLELGDSALYFCASRPTGGAEQYFGPGTRLTVT.

This sequence joins TRBV30 and TRBJ2-1; 8 bases are shared with TRBD2. The CDR3 runs to 13 residues. V was clipped by 7 bases and J by 1 base; unmatched bases: 3. Germline CDR1 is GTSNPN and CDR2 is SVGIG (reference sequence). The CDR3 sequence is CASTSGSYNEQFF. Written as DNA, the CDR3 is TGTGCCTCAACTAGCGGATCCTACAATGAGCAGTTCTTC.

CDR3 sequence reads: CASSPTPRPGQGRSSYNEQFF. Here the CDR3 DNA reads TGTGCCAGCAGTCCCACCCCCCGGCCGGGACAGGGAAGGAGCTCCTACAATGAGCAGTTCTTC. V and J are TRBV6-2 or TRBV6-3 and TRBJ2-1, with TRBD1 identical over 9 bases. The junction had 20 bases not matched to a gene; V was cut back by 5 bases and J by 0 bases. The CDR3 length is 21 residues. Germline V CDR1 and CDR2: MNHEY, SVGEGT.

The chain uses TRBV11-2 and TRBJ1-2; D unclear. This CDR3 has 14 residues. Trimming left V 5 bases short and J 3 bases short, with 13 bases between. Germline V lookup: CDR1 SGHAT, CDR2 FQNNGV. The CDR3 is CASSLASGDYGYTF. The CDR3 bases are TGTGCCAGCAGCCTCGCCAGCGGGGACTATGGCTACACCTTC.

The V call is TRBV2, the J call TRBJ2-7, with 10 bases that match TRBD2. Germline CDR1 and CDR2: SNHLY and FYNNEI. Unmatched junction bases numbered 7, after V lost 4 bases and J lost 7 bases. The CDR3 consists of 14 residues. In DNA form, the CDR3 reads TGTGCCAGCAGTGTGCTAGCGGGAGTGGGTGAGCAGTACTTC. Its protein product is CASSVLAGVGEQYF. The complete variable domain, with remaining parts taken from reference TRBV2 and TRBJ2-7, reads EPEVTQTPSHQVTQMGQEVILRCVPISNHLYFYWYRQILGQKVEFLVSFYNNEISEKSEIFDDQFSVERPDGSNFTLKIRSTKLEDSAMYFCASSVLAGVGEQYFGPGTRLTVT.

The chain carries TRBV6-6 and TRBJ1-4; 7 bases map to TRBD1. CDR1 is MNHNY and CDR2 is SVGAGI in the germline V gene (reference sequence). Trimming took 8 bases from V and 8 from J; bases not matched to a gene: 11. The CDR3 has 14 amino acids. The CDR3 here is CASLWKQGEEKLFF. As DNA, the CDR3 is TGTGCCAGCCTTTGGAAGCAGGGGGAGGAAAAACTGTTTTTT.

The chain uses TRBV6-6 and TRBJ2-7; 7 nucleotides agree with TRBD1. Germline CDR1 is MNHNY and CDR2 is SVGAGI (reference sequence). CDR3 length: 15 amino acids. The ends lost 6 bases at V and 0 bases at J; junction bases unmatched: 8. The CDR3 region is CASSPTGASSYEQYF. CDR3 bases: TGTGCCAGCAGCCCTACAGGGGCCTCCTCCTACGAGCAGTACTTC.

The chain links TRBV7-2 to TRBJ1-1; TRBD1 matches at 7 bases. Germline lookup yields CDR1 SGHTA and CDR2 FQGNSA. J lost 0 bases, V lost 5 bases, and 6 bases had no gene match. The CDR3 covers 15 residues. CDR3 in DNA: TGTGCCAGCAGCCCCAGACAGGGTATGAACACTGAAGCTTTCTTT. It specifies CASSPRQGMNTEAFF.

The chain has TRBV5-1 and TRBJ2-2, with TRBD1 matching 7 bases. V gave up 4 bases and J gave up 2 bases; unmatched junction bases: 8. The CDR3 is made up of 16 amino acids. The germline V gene encodes CDR1 SGHRS and CDR2 YFSETQ. As DNA, the CDR3 is TGCGCCAGCAGCACCCCCGGGACAGTAAACACCGGGGAGCTGTTTTTT. Translated: CASSTPGTVNTGELFF.

This clone was picked up many times. This chain uses TRBV27 with TRBJ1-5; D is ambiguous. CDR3 length equals 14 residues. Trimming stripped 1 base from V and 6 bases from J, with 10 bases between. From germline, CDR1 is MNHEY and CDR2 SMNVEV (reference sequence). This CDR3 reads CASSLFAGTQPQHF. The CDR3 region has the DNA TGTGCCAGCAGTTTATTCGCGGGCACTCAGCCCCAGCATTTT.

This clone was seen just once. V usage is TRBV10-3 and J usage is TRBJ2-1; 13 nucleotides line up with TRBD2. Germline V gene lookup returns CDR1 ENHRY and CDR2 SYGVKD. With V trimmed by 0 bases and J by 4 bases, 3 bases remained unmatched. The CDR3 runs 17 residues. CDR3: CAISESTGLAGYNEQFF. In DNA, the CDR3 is TGTGCCATCAGTGAGTCGACGGGACTAGCGGGGTACAATGAGCAGTTCTTC.

The V gene is TRBV7-2, the J gene TRBJ1-4; 8 nucleotides line up with TRBD1. This CDR3 has 15 residues. Germline CDR1 reads SGHTA; CDR2 reads FQGNSA. The junction had 5 bases not matched to a gene; V was cut back by 5 bases and J by 3 bases. The CDR3, as DNA: TGTGCCAGCAGCCGTCAGGGGGCGGCTAATGAAAAACTGTTTTTT. This encodes CASSRQGAANEKLFF.

The chain employs TRBV7-3 and TRBJ1-6; D not resolved. The V gene lost 0 bases and the J gene lost 7 bases, with 10 bases spanning the gap. In germline, CDR1 is SGHTA, CDR2 FQGTGA. This CDR3 comprises 15 residues. CDR3 nucleotide sequence: TGTGCCAGCAGCTTAACCCCGGGAGGGAATTCACCCCTCCACTTT. It codes for CASSLTPGGNSPLHF.

The chain couples TRBV18 to TRBJ2-7, with TRBD2 identical over 15 bases. Trimming cost V 5 bases and J 6 bases; bases outside gene matches: 5. CDR1 is KGHSH, CDR2 LQKENI, per germline. The CDR3 length is 15 residues. The CDR3 loop reads CASSEGLAGGTEQYF. Written as DNA, the CDR3 is TGTGCCAGCTCAGAAGGACTAGCGGGGGGGACCGAGCAGTACTTC.